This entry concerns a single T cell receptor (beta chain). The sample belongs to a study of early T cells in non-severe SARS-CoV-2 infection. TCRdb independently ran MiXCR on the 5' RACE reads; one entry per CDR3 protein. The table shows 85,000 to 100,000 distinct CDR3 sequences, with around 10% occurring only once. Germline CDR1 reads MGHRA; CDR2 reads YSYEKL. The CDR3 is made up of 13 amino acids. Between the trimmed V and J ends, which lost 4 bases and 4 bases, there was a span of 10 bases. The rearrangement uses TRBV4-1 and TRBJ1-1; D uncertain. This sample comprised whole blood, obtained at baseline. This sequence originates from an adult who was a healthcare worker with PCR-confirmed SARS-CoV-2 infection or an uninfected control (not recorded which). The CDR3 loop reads CASSPGWGTEAFF. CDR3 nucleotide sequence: TGCGCCAGCAGCCCCGGATGGGGCACTGAAGCTTTCTTT.